What follows are 25 T cell receptor beta chains derived from one specimen sequenced in a study of blood T cell repertoires in COVID-19 (dated by TCRdb to about 2020). Libraries were constructed by the immunoSEQ multiplex PCR assay. TCRdb obtained this table from immuneACCESS and retained in-frame rearrangements with V and J assigned. These tables miss some clones; where compared with another copy, unresolved V genes account for less than half of the shortfall, and the remainder is unexplained. Within this sample are about 80,000 clones, with around 88% of them counted one time only. The top ten clonotypes cover about 4.4% of the sample. Sequenced material: peripheral blood. These receptors were taken from a woman of 80 years or more with acute or convalescent COVID-19.

V and J are TRBV18 and TRBJ2-2; D unresolved. The CDR3 is 16 amino acids. Looked up from germline, CDR1 is KGHSH and CDR2 is LQKENI. Trimming stripped 6 bases from V and 6 bases from J, with 20 bases between. CDR3 in DNA: TGTGCCAGCTCGCTAGACCACGCCGGTCGACCCGGGGAGCTGTTTTTT. Translation gives CASSLDHAGRPGELFF.

The J gene is TRBJ2-3, the V gene TRBV5-1; a weak D match, TRBD2 (6 bases). Trimming removed 0 bases from V and 2 bases from J, with 10 bases in between. The CDR3 is made up of 15 amino acids. Germline V CDR1 and CDR2: SGHRS, YFSETQ. CDR3: CASSLEPSVTDTQYF. CDR3 DNA: TGCGCCAGCAGCTTGGAACCTAGCGTCACAGATACGCAGTATTTT.

This chain connects TRBV19 to TRBJ2-1, with unresolved D. CDR1 and CDR2 (germline): LNHDA, SQIVND (reference sequence). CDR3 length: 11 residues. V lost 8 bases and J 10 bases, leaving 12 bases between the germline ends. CDR3 protein: CASSSRWEQFF. The CDR3 DNA sequence: TGTGCCAGTTCTTCGCGATGGGAGCAGTTCTTC. The whole variable domain, filled in from reference TRBV19 and TRBJ2-1, reads DGGITQSPKYLFRKEGQNVTLSCEQNLNHDAMYWYRQDPGQGLRLIYYSQIVNDFQKGDIAEGYSVSREKKESFPLTVTSAQKNPTAFYLCASSSRWEQFFGPGTRLTVL.

The chain has TRBV19 and TRBJ1-2; 7 bases are shared with TRBD1. This CDR3 spans 15 amino acids. Trimming took 5 bases from V and 4 from J; bases not matched to a gene: 10. Germline CDR1 and CDR2: LNHDA and SQIVND (reference sequence). This chain's CDR3 is CASSSSGTASYGYTF. In nucleotides, the CDR3 is TGTGCCAGTAGTTCCTCCGGGACAGCCTCCTATGGCTACACCTTC.

The chain couples TRBV6-6 to TRBJ1-1; D unresolved. Germline V gene lookup returns CDR1 MNHNY and CDR2 SVGAGI (reference sequence). Trimming took 5 bases from V and 1 from J, leaving 11 bases between them. The CDR3 covers 14 residues. The CDR3 region has the DNA TGTGCCAGCAGTCCGACGCCGGGGAACACTGAAGCTTTCTTT. Translated, it gives CASSPTPGNTEAFF.

The rearrangement uses TRBV7-8 and TRBJ2-1; 7 nucleotides agree with TRBD1. CDR1 and CDR2 (germline): SGHVS, FQNEAQ. Germline trimming cut 4 bases from V and 4 bases from J; bases unmatched to any gene: 13. This CDR3 spans 17 amino acids. The CDR3 loop is CASSSTPGGSHYNEQFF. CDR3 sequence (DNA): TGTGCCAGCAGCTCCACCCCAGGGGGTTCCCATTACAATGAGCAGTTCTTC.

The chain employs TRBV30 and TRBJ2-7; 8 bases line up with TRBD2. The V gene's germline CDR1 is GTSNPN and CDR2 SVGIG (reference sequence). Trimming at V came to 3 bases and at J to 7 bases, leaving 8 bases not matched to a gene. The CDR3 totals 13 residues. CDR3 residues: CAWSLGGVGEQYF. In nucleotides, the CDR3 is TGTGCCTGGAGCCTCGGGGGGGTAGGTGAGCAGTACTTC.

This clone has only a few counts. Other nucleotide sequences from this sample produce the same CDR3. V usage is TRBV6-1 and J usage is TRBJ2-3, with TRBD2 as a possible D gene (6 bases). Looked up from germline, CDR1 is MNHNS and CDR2 is SASEGT. V shed 1 base and J shed 6 bases, with 11 bases lying between them. The CDR3 runs to 14 residues. The CDR3 loop reads CASSEGGRTDTQYF. The CDR3 region has the DNA TGTGCCAGCAGTGAAGGGGGGAGGACGGATACGCAGTATTTT.

The chain links TRBV5-6 to TRBJ1-3; D may be TRBD1 (5 bases). This CDR3 contains 14 residues. Trimming left V 0 bases short and J 5 bases short, with 9 bases between. Germline V lookup: CDR1 SGHDT, CDR2 YYEEEE. The CDR3 loop is CASSLGQQRNTIYF. Written as DNA, the CDR3 is TGTGCCAGCAGCTTGGGACAGCAAAGAAACACCATATATTTT.

The rearrangement joins TRBV7-8 to TRBJ1-1; 7 bases are shared with TRBD1. The CDR3 has 13 residues. Looked up from germline, CDR1 is SGHVS and CDR2 is FQNEAQ. V was clipped by 3 bases and J by 3 bases; unmatched bases: 1. CDR3 residues: CASSFTGDTEAFF. The CDR3 region has the DNA TGTGCCAGCAGCTTCACAGGGGACACTGAAGCTTTCTTT.

The gene calls are TRBV5-1 and TRBJ1-1; perhaps TRBD1 as D (6 bases). The CDR3 spans 14 residues. V lost 2 bases and J 4 bases, leaving 12 bases between the germline ends. Per germline, CDR1 SGHRS and CDR2 YFSETQ. The DNA of the CDR3 is TGCGCCAGCAGCTTCCAACAGGGTTCCACTGAAGCTTTCTTT. Residues: CASSFQQGSTEAFF.

The rearrangement uses TRBV28 and TRBJ1-2; D is unclear. Germline V gives CDR1 MDHEN, CDR2 SYDVKM. Trimming left V 7 bases short and J 3 bases short, with 18 bases between. The CDR3 has 15 amino acids. This CDR3 reads CASNQPGLGDYGYTF. DNA for the CDR3: TGTGCCAGCAATCAACCGGGATTGGGTGACTATGGCTACACCTTC.

There are a few counts of this clone. The chain combines TRBV5-1 with TRBJ1-1; 7 bases agree with TRBD1. With V trimmed by 3 bases and J by 4 bases, 3 bases remained unmatched. The length of the CDR3 is 13 residues. Germline loops: CDR1 SGHRS, CDR2 YFSETQ. For the CDR3, the DNA is TGCGCCAGCAGCTCAAGGACAGGCACTGAAGCTTTCTTT. Translated, it gives CASSSRTGTEAFF.

This clone was found once. The rearrangement links TRBV14 to TRBJ1-3; D remains unclear. V dropped 1 base and J dropped 4 bases, with 5 bases sitting between them. Germline loops: CDR1 SGHDN, CDR2 FVKESK. This CDR3 is 13 amino acids long. The CDR3: CASSQVRGNTIYF. The DNA of the CDR3 is TGTGCCAGCAGCCAAGTTCGGGGAAACACCATATATTTT. The full variable domain, with the rest looked up from reference TRBV14 and TRBJ1-3, is EAGVTQFPSHSVIEKGQTVTLRCDPISGHDNLYWYRRVMGKEIKFLLHFVKESKQDESGMPNNRFLAERTGGTYSTLKVQPAELEDSGVYFCASSQVRGNTIYFGEGSWLTVV.

This clone was picked up one time. CDR3 region: CAWSTRIEKLFF. CDR3 DNA: TGTGCCTGGAGTACTAGGATTGAAAAACTGTTTTTT. This chain uses TRBV30 with TRBJ1-4; D is unresolved. V lost 2 bases and J 7 bases, leaving 8 bases between the germline ends. CDR3 size: 12 residues. CDR1 and CDR2 (germline): GTSNPN, SVGIG (reference sequence). The full variable domain, in which reference TRBV30 and TRBJ1-4 provide the parts outside the CDR3, is SQTIHQWPATLVQPVGSPLSLECTVEGTSNPNLYWYRQAAGRGLQLLFYSVGIGQISSEVPQNLSASRPQDRQFILSSKKLLLSDSGFYLCAWSTRIEKLFFGSGTQLSVL.

CDR3 in amino acids: CASSLLTGQETQYF. The CDR3 bases are TGTGCCAGCAGCTTACTGACAGGGCAAGAGACCCAGTACTTC. This chain joins TRBV9 and TRBJ2-5; TRBD1 matches at 7 bases. V gave up 4 bases and J gave up 2 bases; unmatched junction bases: 5. Germline CDR1 and CDR2: SGDLS and YYNGEE. The CDR3 covers 14 residues.

The chain combines TRBV19 with TRBJ2-3; TRBD1 matches 8 bases. J gave up 4 bases and V 1 base, and 7 bases lay outside the gene matches. The germline V gene has CDR1 LNHDA and CDR2 SQIVND (reference sequence). The CDR3 has 16 residues. CDR3 amino acids: CASSIVGRGPADTQYF. CDR3 bases: TGTGCCAGTAGTATAGTGGGCAGGGGGCCTGCAGATACGCAGTATTTT.

The J gene is TRBJ1-1, the V gene TRBV7-6; D is undetermined. This CDR3 has 13 residues. In germline, CDR1 is SGHVS, CDR2 FNYEAQ. The V and J ends lost 0 bases and 8 bases respectively, with 10 bases between them. CDR3: CASSLAMRQEAFF. The CDR3 nucleotides read TGTGCCAGCAGCTTAGCGATGAGGCAGGAAGCTTTCTTT.

The chain employs TRBV19 and TRBJ2-6; D is unresolved. The germline CDR1 and CDR2 sequences are LNHDA and SQIVND (reference sequence). This CDR3 spans 15 amino acids. V was cut by 2 bases and J by 4 bases, with 9 bases left in between. In DNA form, the CDR3 reads TGTGCCAGTAGTATATGGAGTCAGGGGGCCAACGTCCTGACTTTC. Residues: CASSIWSQGANVLTF.

This clone has a handful of counts. CDR3 nucleotide sequence: TGTGCCAGCAGTTACTCGGCGGGGCCCTATGGCTACACCTTC. This sequence encodes CASSYSAGPYGYTF. V and J are TRBV6-5 and TRBJ1-2; TRBD1 is a possible D gene (5 bases). The length of the CDR3 is 14 residues. V dropped 0 bases and J dropped 4 bases, with 9 bases sitting between them. Germline lookup yields CDR1 MNHEY and CDR2 SVGAGI.

The J gene is TRBJ2-1, the V gene TRBV3-1 (or the pseudogene TRBV3-2), with D possibly matching TRBD1 (6 bases). Germline V gene lookup returns CDR1 LGHDT and CDR2 YNNKEL (reference sequence). V was trimmed by 3 bases and J by 7 bases, leaving 10 bases between them. This CDR3 is built from 13 residues. The CDR3 spells CASSQADSNEQFF. The CDR3 bases are TGTGCCAGCAGCCAGGCGGACAGTAATGAGCAGTTCTTC.

The rearrangement joins TRBV13 to TRBJ1-2; D is possibly TRBD1 (5 bases). Between the trimmed V and J ends, which lost 3 bases and 10 bases, there was a span of 15 bases. This CDR3 has 13 residues. CDR1 PRHDT and CDR2 FYEKMQ come from the germline V gene (reference sequence). The CDR3 region has the DNA TGTGCCAGCAGCTTGGGGGGACGAGGCGACTACACCTTC. This codes for CASSLGGRGDYTF.

The rearrangement joins TRBV6-2 or TRBV6-3 to TRBJ2-2, with D maybe TRBD1 (5 bases). CDR1 MNHEY and CDR2 SVGEGT come from the germline V gene. V gave up 5 bases and J gave up 0 bases, with 16 bases separating them. The CDR3 has 17 amino acids. The CDR3 is CASSTPLGRANTGELFF. CDR3 nucleotides: TGTGCCAGCAGTACCCCGCTTGGCAGGGCGAACACCGGGGAGCTGTTTTTT.

CDR3 region: CASSRRTSGGETQYF. CDR3 nucleotide sequence: TGCGCCAGCAGCCGTAGGACTAGCGGAGGAGAGACCCAGTACTTC. The V gene is TRBV5-1, the J gene TRBJ2-5; 10 nucleotides line up with TRBD2. The CDR3 totals 15 residues. Germline V gene lookup returns CDR1 SGHRS and CDR2 YFSETQ. With V trimmed by 4 bases and J by 4 bases, 7 bases remained unmatched.

The chain is built from TRBV7-9 and TRBJ1-3; a weak D match, TRBD1 (6 bases). Germline V gene sequence: CDR1 SEHNR, CDR2 FQNEAQ (reference sequence). V lost 3 bases and J 8 bases, leaving 14 bases between the germline ends. The CDR3 has 14 residues. CDR3: CASSLGDTGDTIYF. CDR3 bases: TGTGCCAGCAGCTTGGGGGACACTGGGGACACCATATATTTT. Variable domain in full (rest from reference TRBV7-9 and TRBJ1-3): DTGVSQNPRHKITKRGQNVTFRCDPISEHNRLYWYRQTLGQGPEFLTYFQNEAQLEKSRLLSDRFSAERPKGSFSTLEIQRTEQGDSAMYLCASSLGDTGDTIYFGEGSWLTVV.